The present TCR beta chain was sequenced within a study of T cell responses to AZD1222 COVID-19 vaccine. Study findings and constraints: Spike-wide vaccine-associated CD4 TCRs dominated at 160-218 and 743-854. Clonal diversity may have been underestimated, and the donors were mostly white British, with more females than males.

As regards this clone: Its antigen is unknown.

Second-dose recipients at about 4 or about 12 weeks were treated as one pooled group. The V gene's germline CDR1 is MGHRA and CDR2 YSYEKL. The CDR3 length is 16 residues. J was trimmed by 3 bases and V by 0 bases; bases with no gene match: 5. Assay used: immunoSEQ multiplex PCR; TCRdb lists only in-frame clones, some missing. Here the sample spans around 99,000 clones, roughly nine tenths being singletons. The receptor comes from an adult who received the AZD1222 COVID-19 vaccine. The sample here was peripheral blood, taken 28 days after the second AZD1222 dose. The genes are TRBV4-1 and TRBJ2-7; 10 positions match TRBD2. The CDR3 DNA follows: TGCGCCAGCAGCCAAGAAGGTACTAGCGGGATCTACGAGCAGTACTTC. It specifies CASSQEGTSGIYEQYF.